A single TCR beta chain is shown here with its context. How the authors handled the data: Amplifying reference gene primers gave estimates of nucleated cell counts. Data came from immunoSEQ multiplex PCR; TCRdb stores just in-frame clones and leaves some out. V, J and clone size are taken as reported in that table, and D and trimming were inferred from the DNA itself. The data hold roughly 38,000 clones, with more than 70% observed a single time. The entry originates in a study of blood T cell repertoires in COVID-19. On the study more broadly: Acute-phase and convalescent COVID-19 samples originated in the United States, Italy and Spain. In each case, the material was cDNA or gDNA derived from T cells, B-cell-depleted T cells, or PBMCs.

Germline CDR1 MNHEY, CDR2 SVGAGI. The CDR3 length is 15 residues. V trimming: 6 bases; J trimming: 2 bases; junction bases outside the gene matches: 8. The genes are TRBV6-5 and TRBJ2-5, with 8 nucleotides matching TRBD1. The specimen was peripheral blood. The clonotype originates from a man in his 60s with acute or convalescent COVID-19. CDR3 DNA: TGTGCCAGCAGCCAGGGACAGGACTTTCAAGAGACCCAGTACTTC. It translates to CASSQGQDFQETQYF.